A selection of T cell receptor beta chains follows, all from one sample in a study of T cell responses to AZD1222 COVID-19 vaccine. Measured with immunoSEQ multiplex PCR; TCRdb has only the in-frame clones, and not every one. The top ten hold about 12% of the sample, which has approximately 65,000 clones, about three quarters seen once. Sequences were derived from peripheral blood, sampled on day 0 of AZD1222 vaccination. The source of these receptors is an adult in good health. CDR3s include the opening cysteine and the closing phenylalanine or tryptophan. A D gene is named only where the DNA matches it firmly. For some rows the clone size is stated as once, few or many, or as a class when expanded; others skip it.

d_call,v_call,clone_size,j_call,cdr3_aa,cdr3_nt
TRBD1,TRBV19,NA,TRBJ2-1,CASASGTGPYNEQFF,TGTGCCAGTGCCTCCGGGACAGGACCCTACAATGAGCAGTTCTTC
TRBD2,TRBV4-3,NA,TRBJ2-7,CASSPMGGGGSYEQYF,TGCGCCAGCAGCCCCATGGGCGGGGGAGGCTCCTACGAGCAGTACTTC
NA,TRBV28,NA,TRBJ1-5,CASSSQMQPQHF,TGTGCCAGCAGTTCCCAGATGCAGCCCCAGCATTTT
TRBD1,TRBV29-1,NA,TRBJ2-1,CSVVSVRGWDEQFF,TGCAGCGTTGTGTCGGTCAGGGGGTGGGATGAGCAGTTCTTC
NA,TRBV28,NA,TRBJ1-2,CASRNTGPQFGGYTF,TGTGCCAGCAGAAACACCGGGCCCCAGTTCGGGGGCTACACCTTC
NA,TRBV12-3/TRBV12-4,NA,TRBJ1-2,CASSLLSIYGYTF,TGTGCCAGCAGTTTACTGTCAATCTATGGCTACACCTTC
TRBD2,TRBV4-3,NA,TRBJ2-1,CASSQASGGAYNEQFF,TGCGCCAGCAGCCAAGCTAGCGGGGGGGCCTACAATGAGCAGTTCTTC
NA,TRBV19,NA,TRBJ2-4,CASSRVTGHIQYF,TGTGCCAGTAGTAGAGTTACAGGGCACATTCAGTACTTC
NA,TRBV18,NA,TRBJ2-3,CASSSEGVTQYF,TGTGCCAGCTCGTCCGAAGGTGTTACGCAGTATTTT
NA,TRBV3-1/TRBV3-2,NA,TRBJ1-2,CASSPQGIGYTF,TGTGCCAGCAGCCCTCAGGGTATTGGCTACACCTTC
NA,TRBV7-9,NA,TRBJ1-3,CASSLPTGSGNTIYF,TGTGCCAGCAGCTTACCCACAGGTTCTGGAAACACCATATATTTT
TRBD1,TRBV19,NA,TRBJ1-2,CASSENRGRGYGYTF,TGTGCCAGTAGCGAAAACAGGGGTCGAGGCTATGGCTACACCTTC
TRBD1,TRBV5-1,once,TRBJ1-1,CASSWGQGLTEAFF,TGCGCCAGCAGCTGGGGACAGGGGCTTACTGAAGCTTTCTTT
NA,TRBV28,NA,TRBJ1-1,CASSLVSVGTEAFF,TGTGCCAGCAGTTTAGTAAGTGTGGGGACTGAAGCTTTCTTT
NA,TRBV6-5,NA,TRBJ1-2,CASSPFPQRRGGYTF,TGTGCCAGCAGTCCCTTCCCCCAGCGTAGGGGCGGCTACACCTTC
NA,TRBV5-1,NA,TRBJ1-4,CASTNQGANEKLFF,TGCGCCAGCACTAATCAGGGTGCTAATGAAAAACTGTTTTTT
NA,TRBV12-5,NA,TRBJ1-1,CASGFSTLNTEAFF,TGTGCTAGTGGTTTTTCCACCTTGAACACTGAAGCTTTCTTT
NA,TRBV6-5,NA,TRBJ1-1,CASSPTGVQAFF,TGTGCCAGCAGTCCGACGGGGGTTCAAGCTTTCTTT
NA,TRBV7-8,NA,TRBJ1-5,CASSLVPNYSNQPQHF,TGTGCCAGCAGCTTAGTGCCTAATTATAGCAATCAGCCCCAGCATTTT
NA,TRBV7-8,NA,TRBJ1-3,CASSLGSNTIYF,TGTGCCAGCAGCTTAGGATCAAACACCATATATTTT
TRBD2,TRBV11-3,NA,TRBJ2-1,CASSLEGGGAWNEQFF,TGTGCCAGCAGCTTAGAGGGCGGGGGGGCTTGGAATGAGCAGTTCTTC
TRBD2,TRBV2,NA,TRBJ2-2,CASRVLAGAYTGELFF,TGTGCCAGCAGAGTACTAGCGGGGGCGTACACCGGGGAGCTGTTTTTT
NA,TRBV20-1,NA,TRBJ1-6,CSASETANSPLHF,TGCAGTGCTAGTGAGACAGCCAATTCACCCCTCCACTTT
NA,TRBV6-6,NA,TRBJ2-3,CASTRNPTLNSDTQYF,TGTGCCAGCACGAGAAACCCCACTCTCAATTCAGATACGCAGTATTTT